This T cell receptor beta chain comes out of a study of T-cell reconstitution after alpha-beta-depleted transplantation in children. Study-wide results and caveats: About two months after transplant, alpha-beta T cells reportedly came from several hundred expanded graft clones. From newly produced T cells came most of the T-cell counts and diversity one year after transplant. For some patients, TCRbeta diversity was high at day 60 because of recipient T cells and thymic progenitors that survived.

This CDR3 comprises 14 residues. The V gene's germline CDR1 is DFQATT and CDR2 SNEGSKA (reference sequence). V dropped 6 bases and J dropped 6; count of bases not matched to a gene: 7. In the case of this clonotype: The antigen is not known.

Unique molecular identifiers were used in preparing the TCRbeta library. TCRdb ran MiXCR on the PCR reads and lists one entry per CDR3 protein. The sample carries about 100,000 distinct CDR3 sequences, roughly 7.1% recorded once. The receptor was derived from a boy younger than 10 with acute lymphoblastic leukemia, due to receive a stem cell transplant. The sequenced sample was PBMCs, obtained before TCRalphabeta/CD19-depleted stem cell transplant. V usage is TRBV20-1 and J usage is TRBJ2-1; 11 bases are a match to TRBD2. The CDR3 loop is CSALFSGGANEQFF. The CDR3 region has the DNA TGCAGTGCCCTATTTAGCGGGGGGGCCAATGAGCAGTTCTTC.